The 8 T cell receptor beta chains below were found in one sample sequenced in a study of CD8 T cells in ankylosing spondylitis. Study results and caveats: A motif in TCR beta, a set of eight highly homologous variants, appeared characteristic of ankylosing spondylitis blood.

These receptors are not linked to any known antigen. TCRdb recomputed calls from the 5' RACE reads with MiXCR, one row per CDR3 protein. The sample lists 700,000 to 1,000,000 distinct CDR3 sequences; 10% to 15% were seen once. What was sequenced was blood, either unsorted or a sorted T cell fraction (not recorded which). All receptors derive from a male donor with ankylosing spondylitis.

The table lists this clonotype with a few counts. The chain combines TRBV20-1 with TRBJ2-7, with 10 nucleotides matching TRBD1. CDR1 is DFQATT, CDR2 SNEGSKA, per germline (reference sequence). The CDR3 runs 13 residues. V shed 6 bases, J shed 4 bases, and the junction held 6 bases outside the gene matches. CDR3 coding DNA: TGCAGTGCCGGTTTGGGACAGGGGTACGAGCAGTACTTC. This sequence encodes CSAGLGQGYEQYF.

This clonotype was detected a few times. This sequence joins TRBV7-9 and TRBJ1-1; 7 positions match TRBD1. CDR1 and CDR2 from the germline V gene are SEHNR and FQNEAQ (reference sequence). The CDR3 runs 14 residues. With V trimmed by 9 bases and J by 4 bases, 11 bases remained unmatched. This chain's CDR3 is CASSQQGSGTEAFF. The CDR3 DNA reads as TGTGCCAGTTCCCAACAGGGGTCAGGCACTGAAGCTTTCTTT.

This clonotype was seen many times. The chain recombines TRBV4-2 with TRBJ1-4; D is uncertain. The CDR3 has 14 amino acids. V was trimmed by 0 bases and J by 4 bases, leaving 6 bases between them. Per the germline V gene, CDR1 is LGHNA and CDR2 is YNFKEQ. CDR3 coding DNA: TGTGCCAGCAGCCAAGATGGATTTAATGAAAAACTGTTTTTT. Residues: CASSQDGFNEKLFF.

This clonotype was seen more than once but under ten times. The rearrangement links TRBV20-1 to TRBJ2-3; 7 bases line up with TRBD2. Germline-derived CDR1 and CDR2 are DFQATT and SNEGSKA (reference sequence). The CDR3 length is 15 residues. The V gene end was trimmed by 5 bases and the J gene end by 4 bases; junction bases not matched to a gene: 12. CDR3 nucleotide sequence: TGCAGTGCTTCCCGACTAGCTTCCAACGCAGATACGCAGTATTTT. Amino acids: CSASRLASNADTQYF.

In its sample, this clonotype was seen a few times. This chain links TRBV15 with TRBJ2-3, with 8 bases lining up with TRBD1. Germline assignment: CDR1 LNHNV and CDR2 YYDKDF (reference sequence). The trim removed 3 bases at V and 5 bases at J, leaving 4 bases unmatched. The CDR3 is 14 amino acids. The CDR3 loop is CATSRDRARDTQYF. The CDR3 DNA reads TGTGCCACCAGCAGGGACAGGGCCCGAGATACGCAGTATTTT.

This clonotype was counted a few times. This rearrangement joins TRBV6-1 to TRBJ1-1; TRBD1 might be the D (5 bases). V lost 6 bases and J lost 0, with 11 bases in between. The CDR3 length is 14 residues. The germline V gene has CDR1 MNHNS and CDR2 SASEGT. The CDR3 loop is CASRMGLLNTEAFF. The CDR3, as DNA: TGTGCCAGCAGAATGGGACTTTTGAACACTGAAGCTTTCTTT.

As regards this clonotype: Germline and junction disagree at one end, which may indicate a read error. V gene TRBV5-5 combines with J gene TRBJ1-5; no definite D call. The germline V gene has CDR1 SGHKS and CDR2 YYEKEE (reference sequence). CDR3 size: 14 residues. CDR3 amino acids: CASSLAGSHQPQHF. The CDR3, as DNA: TGTGCCAGCAGCTTGGCCGGTAGCCATCAGCCCCAGCATTTT.

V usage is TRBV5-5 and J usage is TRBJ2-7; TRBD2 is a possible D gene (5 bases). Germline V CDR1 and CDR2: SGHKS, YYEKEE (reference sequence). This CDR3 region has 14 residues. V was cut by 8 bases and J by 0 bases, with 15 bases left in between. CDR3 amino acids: CARSGGPLSYEQYF. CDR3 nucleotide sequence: TGTGCCAGGAGCGGCGGACCCCTCTCCTACGAGCAGTACTTC.